This T cell receptor (beta chain) emerged from a study of T cell responses to AZD1222 COVID-19 vaccine. Findings of the study overall: Donors were largely white British and mainly female; clonal diversity was possibly underestimated. Recipients of two AZD1222 doses showed rising Spike-specific TCR breadth and depth. Spike was spanned by vaccine-associated CD4 TCRs, which were dominant at 160-218 and 743-854. Reportedly, nearly half the spike-specific TCRs target unmutated variant regions.

Measured with immunoSEQ multiplex PCR; TCRdb has only the in-frame clones, and not every one. The sample carries 130,000 to 150,000 clones, roughly 80% recorded once. Of note for this clone: What it binds is not known.

Per the germline V gene, CDR1 is SGHTA and CDR2 is FQGNSA. The CDR3 is made up of 16 amino acids. Germline trimming cut 5 bases from V and 4 bases from J; bases unmatched to any gene: 11. The sample consisted of peripheral blood, taken on day 0 of MenACWY control vaccination. V is TRBV7-2 and J is TRBJ1-1, with 9 bases matching TRBD1. This receptor was identified in an adult in good health. DNA for the CDR3: TGTGCCAGCAGCGATATAGCCGGGACAGGGATCACTGAAGCTTTCTTT. Protein: CASSDIAGTGITEAFF.